This paragraph reports one T cell receptor beta chain. Its antigen remains undetermined. Base qualities are not recorded, but no much larger clone differs from it by a single base. This entry belongs to a study of T cells in Graves' hyperthyroidism and ophthalmopathy (dated by TCRdb to about 2019). Describing the broader study: To identify distinguishing TCR V-J signatures, a discovery cohort of about 95 patients was used, comprising fewer than 45 with Graves' ophthalmopathy and approximately 58 with stable Graves' hyperthyroidism. Prospective prediction of ophthalmopathy was tested in an independent validation cohort of fewer than 20 hyperthyroidism patients and some 17 patients who later progressed to ophthalmopathy. For training and testing, the approximately 92 patients in the discovery cohort were randomly divided in a 7:3 ratio. Thyroid tissue and blood T-cell repertoires from about six Graves' hyperthyroidism patients were also compared in the study. After blood sampling, hyperthyroidism patients were treated with methimazole at a starting dose of 30 mg daily, and ophthalmopathy patients were treated with high-dose intravenous methylprednisolone. TCR Vbeta CDR3 sequencing of 130 to 150 peripheral blood samples (roughly 43 ophthalmopathy, about 74 hyperthyroidism and around 17 progressor patients) is reported in the paper. Study-level results and caveats: Sample size was not statistically predetermined, and blinding of investigators to group allocation was not performed. During validation, the model predicted progression to ophthalmopathy a median of about 6.3 months ahead of onset, with approximately 71% sensitivity and about 72% specificity. In cross-validation, a model built on a 13 V-J signature told ophthalmopathy apart from stable hyperthyroidism with just under 90% sensitivity and about 81% specificity, and in testing the same model reached 80%/75%. Most expanded thyroid clonotypes (frequency above 0.001) were also detected in blood, a finding suggesting that blood repertoires may reflect thyroid immune responses.

Including cysteine and phenylalanine, the CDR3 has 14 amino acids. Only CDR3 DNA remains: 42 bases, in frame from the first base. CDR1 SGHRS and CDR2 YFSETQ are derived from the germline V gene. V loses 4 bases at its end and J loses 5 bases; junction bases beyond the gene matches: 3. Patients with uncontrolled infections, other autoimmune diseases, pregnancy or lactation were excluded. Diagnoses were established on the basis of clinical symptoms, serum thyroxine and TRAb, thyroid ultrasound, and orbital computed tomography. Total RNA was extracted using Trizol reagent, and RNA quality was assessed on an Agilent 2100 Bioanalyzer. TCR beta CDR3 regions were amplified from RNA transcripts. For the first round of RT-PCR on the TCR CDR3, the HTBI primer set was used together with the Qiagen OneStep RT-PCR kit. A second multiplex PCR round built the libraries, followed by size selection and purification. Libraries were sequenced paired-end with 100 bp reads on an Illumina HiSeq2000. The authors' analysis ran thus. Raw data were processed with SOAPnuke, discarding reads with adapters, uncalled bases, mean Phred below 15, or no exact constant-primer or identifier match. High-quality paired reads were merged with COPE v1.2.5, and unique nucleotide sequences were defined as clonotypes. Clonotypes were aligned to IMGT TRBV, TRBD and TRBJ reference segments using MiTCR v1.1. Only V-J combinations with frequency above 0.0001, covering about 99% of repertoires, were analysed. A TCS score was defined as the ratio of F50 (clonal expansion) to E x V (chaos), with BLOSUM62-based TCRdist applied between CDR3 peptides within each V-J. Welch's t-statistics and random forest reduced fewer than 550 V-J features to roughly 13, which were used in a naive Bayes classifier (R e1071). The Morisita-Horn index was used to measure how similar the thyroid and blood repertoires were. TCRdb reanalyzed the raw reads on its own, using fastp at Q25 for trimming and MiXCR for clone calling, and kept in-frame beta chains. Rows merge per CDR3 protein into single entries with the most common DNA and genes. These V and J calls rely on TCRdb rather than the paper's analysis. The sample data list 480,000 or so distinct CDR3 sequences, and 35% to 50% of these were observed just once. About two fifths of the sample is in the top ten clones.

This TCR was recovered from an adult woman with Graves' disease, either hyperthyroidism or ophthalmopathy (not recorded which). The receptor chain draws on TRBV5-1 and TRBJ1-5; TRBD1 aligns with 10 central bases. Sequencing was performed on peripheral blood or thyroid tissue (not recorded which). The nucleotide sequence reads as follows: TGCGCCAGCAGCGGCGGGACAGGGGATCAGCCCCAGCATTTT. It translates to CASSGGTGDQPQHF. Beyond the CDR3, the reference TRBV5-1 and TRBJ1-5 genes provide the residues; the full variable domain reads: KAGVTQTPRYLIKTRGQQVTLSCSPISGHRSVSWYQQTPGQGLQFLFEYFSETQRNKGNFPGRFSGRQFSNSRSEMNVSTLELGDSALYLCASSGGTGDQPQHFGDGTRLSIL.